This TCR beta chain was captured by sequencing in a study of vaccination and CD4 T cells after COVID-19. Overall study context: Cells were stimulated with overlapping spike peptides from SARS-CoV-2, HCoV-NL63, HCoV-OC43 and HCoV-229E.

Study observations and caveats: Rising from approximately 21 to 38, the median of SARS-CoV-2-reactive clonotypes did not change significantly.

Treatment meaning: approximately nine-day PBMC culture with coronavirus spike peptide pools or control peptides (ViraFEST assay). ViraFEST used peptide pools to expand antigen-specific T cells before TCR sequencing. The CDR3 extends over 14 amino acids. V was cut by 5 bases and J by 7 bases, with 12 bases left in between. Germline V gives CDR1 MNHNS, CDR2 SASEGT. In the case of this clonotype: No antigen is known for it.

Researchers used the Oncomine TCR Beta short-read assay to sequence DNA from cultured CD4+ T cells. TCRdb called the PCR reads again in MiXCR, with one record for every CDR3 protein. The sample has approximately 20,000 distinct CDR3 sequences; about 39% are singletons. This sequence joins TRBV6-1 and TRBJ1-6; D gene uncertain. The receptor comes from a human donor who had recovered from COVID-19. Sequenced here: CD4+ T cells from blood, cultured in vitro, sampled after SARS-CoV-2 vaccination. The CDR3 loop reads CASSLRATNSPLHF. Here the CDR3 DNA reads TGTGCCAGCAGTCTCCGGGCCACAAATTCACCCCTCCACTTT.